These 14 T cell receptor beta chains were all obtained from the same sample, sequenced in a study of T cell responses to AZD1222 COVID-19 vaccine. Clones were read by immunoSEQ multiplex PCR, and TCRdb kept only the in-frame ones, dropping some. The table records over 85,000 clones, 94% of them present only once. The sequencing used peripheral blood, collected 28 days after the second AZD1222 dose. The receptors here all came from an adult who received the AZD1222 COVID-19 vaccine.

V gene TRBV5-1 combines with J gene TRBJ2-1, with 7 bases identical to TRBD1. The ends lost 3 bases at V and 5 bases at J; junction bases unmatched: 8. The CDR3 length is 15 residues. From germline, CDR1 is SGHRS and CDR2 YFSETQ. The chain's CDR3 is CASSSLWQGDNEQFF. CDR3 DNA sequence: TGCGCCAGCAGCTCCCTGTGGCAGGGGGACAATGAGCAGTTCTTC.

V and J are TRBV7-9 and TRBJ2-1; 7 bases align to TRBD1. This CDR3 comprises 13 residues. V gave up 6 bases and J gave up 5 bases; unmatched junction bases: 4. Germline V lookup: CDR1 SEHNR, CDR2 FQNEAQ (reference sequence). The CDR3 coding sequence is TGTGCCAGCAGTCTGACAGGGCACAATGAGCAGTTCTTC. Its translation: CASSLTGHNEQFF.

The genes are TRBV7-2 and TRBJ2-7; TRBD1 aligns across 7 bases. The CDR3 loop spans 14 amino acids. V shed 5 bases, J shed 3 bases, and the junction held 7 bases outside the gene matches. Germline V gives CDR1 SGHTA, CDR2 FQGNSA. The CDR3 DNA reads TGTGCCAGCAGCCAGGGTACAGGGGTCTACGAGCAGTACTTC. Protein: CASSQGTGVYEQYF.

The V gene is TRBV5-1, the J gene TRBJ2-3, with 13 bases identical to TRBD2. V lost 2 bases to trimming and J lost 6 bases; unmatched junction nucleotides: 9. The CDR3 consists of 17 residues. Looked up from germline, CDR1 is SGHRS and CDR2 is YFSETQ. The CDR3: CASSLQKPGLAGDTQYF. DNA for the CDR3: TGCGCCAGCAGCTTACAAAAGCCGGGACTAGCGGGGGATACGCAGTATTTT.

This chain uses TRBV10-3 with TRBJ2-1; D remains unclear. With 0 bases removed from V and 1 base from J, the gap between germline ends came to 7 bases. Germline lookup yields CDR1 ENHRY and CDR2 SYGVKD. This CDR3 has 15 amino acids. DNA for the CDR3: TGTGCCATCAGTGAGTCGATGCTGTCCTACAATGAGCAGTTCTTC. Protein: CAISESMLSYNEQFF.

The rearrangement joins TRBV14 to TRBJ2-1; D is undetermined. The V end lost 10 bases, the J end lost 3 bases, and 13 bases lay between the germline ends. Germline V CDR1 and CDR2: SGHDN, FVKESK. The CDR3 runs 13 residues. The CDR3 DNA sequence: TGTGCCACCGGAAGGGCCAACTACAATGAGCAGTTCTTC. Protein sequence: CATGRANYNEQFF.

The chain joins TRBV12-5 to TRBJ2-7; TRBD2 agrees at 13 bases. Germline V gene sequence: CDR1 LGHNT, CDR2 FRNRAP. V lost 6 bases to trimming and J lost 9 bases; unmatched junction nucleotides: 8. The CDR3 extends over 14 amino acids. CDR3 loop: CASGGTSGMVVQYF. In DNA form, the CDR3 reads TGTGCTAGTGGGGGGACTAGCGGGATGGTTGTGCAGTACTTC.

The V gene is TRBV6-1, the J gene TRBJ1-1; D may be TRBD1 (5 bases). CDR3 length: 14 amino acids. V gave up 2 bases and J gave up 4 bases, with 11 bases separating them. The germline gives CDR1 MNHNS, CDR2 SASEGT. Here the CDR3 DNA reads TGTGCCAGCAGTGAAAGGGGAAGGAGCACTGAAGCTTTCTTT. Its protein product is CASSERGRSTEAFF.

The chain uses TRBV19 and TRBJ2-7, with unresolved D. The V gene lost 0 bases and the J gene lost 2 bases, with 11 bases spanning the gap. CDR3 length: 15 residues. The V gene's germline CDR1 is LNHDA and CDR2 SQIVND (reference sequence). In DNA, the CDR3 is TGTGCCAGTAGTATAGAGGATACTTTCACCTACGAGCAGTACTTC. Its protein is CASSIEDTFTYEQYF.

The chain has TRBV9 and TRBJ2-3, with 16 bases that match TRBD2. The germline V gene has CDR1 SGDLS and CDR2 YYNGEE. This CDR3 is 19 amino acids long. Trimming took 0 bases from V and 3 from J; bases not matched to a gene: 7. The CDR3 DNA sequence: TGTGCCAGCAGCGTAGCTGGGACTAGCGGGGGGGAAGGGACAGATACGCAGTATTTT. Its protein is CASSVAGTSGGEGTDTQYF.

This chain links TRBV6-5 with TRBJ1-2, with no clear D. The CDR3 totals 13 residues. CDR1 and CDR2 (germline): MNHEY, SVGAGI. Trimming stripped 4 bases from V and 4 bases from J, with 10 bases between. In DNA form, the CDR3 reads TGTGCCAGCAGTTCGAGAACAGTCTATGGCTACACCTTC. Protein product: CASSSRTVYGYTF.

In DNA form, the CDR3 reads TGTGCCAGCAGCTTGATCCCCCGGGGGCAGACAGATACGCAGTATTTT. Its protein product is CASSLIPRGQTDTQYF. The V call is TRBV11-2, the J call TRBJ2-3; the D gene could be TRBD1 or TRBD2 (6 bases each). V lost 3 bases and J 3 bases, leaving 16 bases between the germline ends. The CDR3 totals 16 residues. Germline V gives CDR1 SGHAT, CDR2 FQNNGV.

The rearrangement uses TRBV2 and TRBJ2-1, with 7 bases fitting TRBD2. V was clipped by 4 bases and J by 8 bases; unmatched bases: 8. CDR1 SNHLY and CDR2 FYNNEI come from the germline V gene. The CDR3 runs 14 residues. The CDR3 DNA reads as TGTGCCAGCAGTGGGGCGGGAGTCGGCGATGAGCAGTTCTTC. Translation gives CASSGAGVGDEQFF.

The rearrangement uses TRBV12-3 or TRBV12-4 and TRBJ2-5; D unclear. Trimming removed 1 base from V and 4 bases from J, with 7 bases in between. This CDR3 has 13 amino acids. CDR3 bases: TGTGCCAGCAGTTTAGAGGGTATAGAGACCCAGTACTTC. The encoded protein is CASSLEGIETQYF.